This TCR beta chain was sequenced in a study of T-cell reconstitution after alpha-beta-depleted transplantation in children. General observations from the study: In patients about two months after transplant, alpha-beta T cells reportedly arose from several hundred expanded graft clones.

V trimming: 1 base; J trimming: 2 bases; junction bases outside the gene matches: 2. The germline V gene has CDR1 SGHRS and CDR2 YFSETQ. The CDR3 has 14 amino acids. Using unique molecular identifiers, the investigators prepared the TCRbeta library. TCRdb reprocessed the PCR reads via MiXCR and lists one record per CDR3 protein. The sample includes about a million distinct CDR3 sequences, 25% to 30% of them seen just once. The table lists this clonotype with many counts. Its antigen is not identified. This TCR came from a boy in the first two years of life who had a stem cell transplant for SCID, so the T cells may come from the graft donor. This sequence joins TRBV5-1 and TRBJ2-7, with TRBD2 matching over 8 bases. The source material was PBMCs, mostly from graft donor cells, sampled 360 days after TCRalphabeta/CD19-depleted stem cell transplant. The CDR3 DNA sequence: TGCGCCAGCAGCTTGAGCGGGGGAACCTACGAGCAGTACTTC. It is translated as CASSLSGGTYEQYF.